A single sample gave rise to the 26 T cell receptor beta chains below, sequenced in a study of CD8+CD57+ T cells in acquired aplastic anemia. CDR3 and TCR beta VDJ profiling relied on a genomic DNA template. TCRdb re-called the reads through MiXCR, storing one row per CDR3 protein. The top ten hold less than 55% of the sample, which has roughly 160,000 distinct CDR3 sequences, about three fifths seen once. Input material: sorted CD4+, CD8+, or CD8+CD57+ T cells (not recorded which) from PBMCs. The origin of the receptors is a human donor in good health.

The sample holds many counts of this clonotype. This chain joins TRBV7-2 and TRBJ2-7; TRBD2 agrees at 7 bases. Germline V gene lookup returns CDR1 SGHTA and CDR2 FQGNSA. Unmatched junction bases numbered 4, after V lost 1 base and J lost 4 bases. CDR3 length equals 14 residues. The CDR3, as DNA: TGTGCCAGCAGCTTAGTAGGAGCGGGATACGAGCAGTACTTC. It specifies CASSLVGAGYEQYF. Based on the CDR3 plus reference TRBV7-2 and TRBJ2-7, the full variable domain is GAGVSQSPSNKVTEKGKDVELRCDPISGHTALYWYRQSLGQGLEFLIYFQGNSAPDKSGLPSDRFSAERTGGSVSTLTIQRTQQEDSAVYLCASSLVGAGYEQYFGPGTRLTVT.

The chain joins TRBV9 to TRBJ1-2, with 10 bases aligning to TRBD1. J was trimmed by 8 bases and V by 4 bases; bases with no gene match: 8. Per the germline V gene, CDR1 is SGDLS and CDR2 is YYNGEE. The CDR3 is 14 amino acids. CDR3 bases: TGTGCCAGCAGCTCTCGGACAGGGGGACTAGGCTACACCTTC. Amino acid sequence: CASSSRTGGLGYTF.

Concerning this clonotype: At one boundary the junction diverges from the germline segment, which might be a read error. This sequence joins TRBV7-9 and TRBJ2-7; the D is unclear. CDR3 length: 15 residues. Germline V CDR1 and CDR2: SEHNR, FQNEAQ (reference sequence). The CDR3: CASSQDAASSYEQYF. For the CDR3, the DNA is TGCGCCAGCAGCCAAGATGCCGCTAGCTCCTACGAGCAGTACTTC.

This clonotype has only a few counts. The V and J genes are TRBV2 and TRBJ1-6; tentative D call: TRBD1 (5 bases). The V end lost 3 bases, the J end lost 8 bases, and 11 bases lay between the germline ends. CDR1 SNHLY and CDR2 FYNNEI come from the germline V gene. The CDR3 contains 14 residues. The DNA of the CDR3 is TGTGCCAGCAGTGATAGGGGTCGGGATTCACCCCTCCACTTT. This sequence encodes CASSDRGRDSPLHF. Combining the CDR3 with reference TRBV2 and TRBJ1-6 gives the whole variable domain EPEVTQTPSHQVTQMGQEVILRCVPISNHLYFYWYRQILGQKVEFLVSFYNNEISEKSEIFDDQFSVERPDGSNFTLKIRSTKLEDSAMYFCASSDRGRDSPLHFGNGTRLTVT.

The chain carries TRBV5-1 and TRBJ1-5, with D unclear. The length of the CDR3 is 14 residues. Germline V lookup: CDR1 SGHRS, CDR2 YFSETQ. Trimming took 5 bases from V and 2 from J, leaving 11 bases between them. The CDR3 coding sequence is TGCGCCAGCAGTATGGGGTCGGGCAATCAGCCCCAGCATTTT. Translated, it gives CASSMGSGNQPQHF.

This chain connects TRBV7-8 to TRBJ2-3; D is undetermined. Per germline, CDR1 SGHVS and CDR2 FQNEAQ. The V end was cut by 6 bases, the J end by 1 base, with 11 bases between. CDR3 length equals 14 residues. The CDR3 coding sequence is TGTGCCAGCAGGCAAAACACAGGCACAGATACGCAGTATTTT. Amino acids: CASRQNTGTDTQYF. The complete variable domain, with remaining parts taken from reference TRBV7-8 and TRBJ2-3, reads GAGVSQSPRYKVAKRGQDVALRCDPISGHVSLFWYQQALGQGPEFLTYFQNEAQLDKSGLPSDRFFAERPEGSVSTLKIQRTQQEDSAVYLCASRQNTGTDTQYFGPGTRLTVL.

CDR3 coding DNA: TGTGCCATCAGTGAGGTGACTAGCGGCGCAGATACGCAGTATTTT. Translated, it gives CAISEVTSGADTQYF. V usage is TRBV10-3 and J usage is TRBJ2-3; TRBD2 matches 9 bases. The germline CDR1 and CDR2 sequences are ENHRY and SYGVKD. CDR3 length: 15 residues. V trimming: 2 bases; J trimming: 4 bases; junction bases outside the gene matches: 4.

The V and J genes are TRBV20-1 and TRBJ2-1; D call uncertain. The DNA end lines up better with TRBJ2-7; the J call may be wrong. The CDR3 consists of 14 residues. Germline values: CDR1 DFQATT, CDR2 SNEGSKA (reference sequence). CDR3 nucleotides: TGCAGTGCTAGGGAGACCCAGATCTCCTACGAGCAGTACTTC. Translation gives CSARETQISYEQYF.

CDR3 sequence reads: CATSDTSTEYSNQPQHF. The CDR3 coding sequence is TGTGCCACCAGTGATACTTCGACAGAGTATAGCAATCAGCCCCAGCATTTT. The chain joins TRBV24-1 to TRBJ1-5, with a possible D match to TRBD1 (5 bases). With 3 bases removed from V and 0 bases from J, the gap between germline ends came to 14 bases. Germline V gives CDR1 KGHDR, CDR2 SFDVKD. This CDR3 is 17 amino acids long.

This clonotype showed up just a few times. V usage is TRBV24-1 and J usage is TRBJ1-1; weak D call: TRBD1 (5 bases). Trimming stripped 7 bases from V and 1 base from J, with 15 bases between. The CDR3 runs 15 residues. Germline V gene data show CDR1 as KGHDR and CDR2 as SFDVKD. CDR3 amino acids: CATSLDGAQNTEAFF. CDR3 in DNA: TGTGCCACCAGCCTCGACGGGGCACAGAACACTGAAGCTTTCTTT.

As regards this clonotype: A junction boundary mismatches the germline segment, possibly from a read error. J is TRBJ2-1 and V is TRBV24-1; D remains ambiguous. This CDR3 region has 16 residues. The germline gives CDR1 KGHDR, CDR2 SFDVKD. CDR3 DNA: TGTGCCACCAGTGACCTCAGCTTGCGCGGCAACAATGAGCAGTTATTC. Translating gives CATSDLSLRGNNEQLF.

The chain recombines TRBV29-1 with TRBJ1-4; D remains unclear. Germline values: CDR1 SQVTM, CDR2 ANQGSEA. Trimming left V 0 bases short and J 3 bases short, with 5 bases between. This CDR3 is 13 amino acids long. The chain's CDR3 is CSVEDYANEKLFF. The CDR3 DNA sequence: TGCAGCGTTGAAGATTACGCTAATGAAAAACTGTTTTTT.

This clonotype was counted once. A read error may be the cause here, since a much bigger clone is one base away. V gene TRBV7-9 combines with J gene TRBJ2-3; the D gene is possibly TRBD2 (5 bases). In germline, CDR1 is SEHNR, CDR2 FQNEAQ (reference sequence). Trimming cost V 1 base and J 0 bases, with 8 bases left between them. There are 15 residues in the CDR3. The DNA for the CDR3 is TGTGCCAGCAGCTTAGGCCGGAGGAGCACAGATACGCAGTATTTT. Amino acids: CASSLGRRSTDTQYF.

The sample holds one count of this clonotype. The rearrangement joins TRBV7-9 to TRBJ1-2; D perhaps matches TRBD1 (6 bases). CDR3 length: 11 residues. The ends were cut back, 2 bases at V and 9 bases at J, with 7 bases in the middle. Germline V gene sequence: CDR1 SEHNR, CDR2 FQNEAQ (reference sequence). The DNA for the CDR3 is TGTGCCAGCAGCTTACAGGGGAGCTACACCTTC. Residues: CASSLQGSYTF. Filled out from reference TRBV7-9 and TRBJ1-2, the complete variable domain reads DTGVSQNPRHKITKRGQNVTFRCDPISEHNRLYWYRQTLGQGPEFLTYFQNEAQLEKSRLLSDRFSAERPKGSFSTLEIQRTEQGDSAMYLCASSLQGSYTFGSGTRLTVV.

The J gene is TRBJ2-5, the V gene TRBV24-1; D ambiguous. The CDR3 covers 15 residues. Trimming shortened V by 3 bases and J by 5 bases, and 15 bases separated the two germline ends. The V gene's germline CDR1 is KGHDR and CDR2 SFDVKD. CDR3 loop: CATSDPTPERETQYF. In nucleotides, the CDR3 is TGTGCCACCAGTGATCCTACCCCGGAGAGGGAGACCCAGTACTTC.

The CDR3 spells CSFREVVRPYEQYF. In DNA, the CDR3 is TGCAGCTTCCGAGAAGTCGTCCGCCCCTACGAGCAGTACTTC. The rearrangement links TRBV29-1 to TRBJ2-7; D unclear. The V gene lost 8 bases and the J gene lost 2 bases, with 19 bases spanning the gap. The CDR3 loop spans 14 amino acids. Germline CDR1 and CDR2: SQVTM and ANQGSEA.

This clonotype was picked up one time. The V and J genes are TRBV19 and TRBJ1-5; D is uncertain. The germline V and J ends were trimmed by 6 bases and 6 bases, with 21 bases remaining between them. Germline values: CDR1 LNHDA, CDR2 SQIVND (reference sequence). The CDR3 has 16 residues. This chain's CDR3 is CASSLSRSGDSQPQHF. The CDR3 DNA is TGTGCCAGTAGCCTCTCTAGATCTGGGGATAGTCAGCCCCAGCATTTT.

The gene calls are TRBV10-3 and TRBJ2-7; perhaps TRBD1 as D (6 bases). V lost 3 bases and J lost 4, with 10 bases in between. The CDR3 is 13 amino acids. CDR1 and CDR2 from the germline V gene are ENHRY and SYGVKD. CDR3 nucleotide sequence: TGTGCCATCAGTGACCAGGGGAAGTACGAGCAGTACTTC. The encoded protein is CAISDQGKYEQYF.

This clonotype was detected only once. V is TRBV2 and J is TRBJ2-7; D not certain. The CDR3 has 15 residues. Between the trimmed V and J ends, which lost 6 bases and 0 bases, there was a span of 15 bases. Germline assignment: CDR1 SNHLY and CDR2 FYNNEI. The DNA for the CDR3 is TGTGCCAGCAGACATACCGGGCGACCCTCCTACGAGCAGTACTTC. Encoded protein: CASRHTGRPSYEQYF.

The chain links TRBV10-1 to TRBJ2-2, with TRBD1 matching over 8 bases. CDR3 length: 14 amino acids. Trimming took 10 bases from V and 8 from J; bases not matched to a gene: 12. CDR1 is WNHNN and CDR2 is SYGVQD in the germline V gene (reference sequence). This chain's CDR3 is CATAGGDGPGELFF. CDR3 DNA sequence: TGCGCCACGGCAGGGGGCGATGGTCCGGGGGAGCTGTTTTTT.

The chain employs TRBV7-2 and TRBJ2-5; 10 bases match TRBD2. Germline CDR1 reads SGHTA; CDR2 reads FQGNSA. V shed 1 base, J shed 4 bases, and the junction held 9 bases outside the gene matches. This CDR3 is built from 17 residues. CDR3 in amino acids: CASSLVGLAGEGETQYF. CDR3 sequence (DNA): TGTGCCAGCAGCTTAGTGGGGCTAGCGGGGGAAGGAGAGACCCAGTACTTC.

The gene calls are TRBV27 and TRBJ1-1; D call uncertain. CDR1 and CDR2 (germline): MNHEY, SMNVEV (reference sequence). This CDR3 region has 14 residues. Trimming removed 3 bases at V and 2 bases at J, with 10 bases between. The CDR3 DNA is TGTGCCAGCAGTTTGCTGGGGAGCAACACTGAAGCTTTCTTT. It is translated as CASSLLGSNTEAFF.

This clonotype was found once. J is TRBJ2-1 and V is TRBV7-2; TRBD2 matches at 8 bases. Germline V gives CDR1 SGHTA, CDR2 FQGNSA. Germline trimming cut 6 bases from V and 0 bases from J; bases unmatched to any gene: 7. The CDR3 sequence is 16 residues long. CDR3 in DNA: TGTGCCAGCAGGAAAAGCGGGGGAAGCTCCTACAATGAGCAGTTCTTC. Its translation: CASRKSGGSSYNEQFF.

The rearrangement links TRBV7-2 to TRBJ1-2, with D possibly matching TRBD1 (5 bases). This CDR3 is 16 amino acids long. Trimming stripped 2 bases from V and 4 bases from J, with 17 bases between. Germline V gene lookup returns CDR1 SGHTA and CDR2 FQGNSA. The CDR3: CASSLYYRDLVYGYTF. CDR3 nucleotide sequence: TGTGCCAGCAGCTTATACTACCGGGACTTGGTCTATGGCTACACCTTC.

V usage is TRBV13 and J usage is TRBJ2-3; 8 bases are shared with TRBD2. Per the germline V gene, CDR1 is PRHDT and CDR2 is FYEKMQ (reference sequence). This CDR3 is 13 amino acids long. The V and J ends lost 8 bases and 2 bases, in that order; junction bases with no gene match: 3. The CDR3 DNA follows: TGTGCCAGCCGGCGGGGGGCCACAGATACGCAGTATTTT. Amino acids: CASRRGATDTQYF.

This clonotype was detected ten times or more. The CDR3 region is CASSLGGGEGYTF. The DNA for the CDR3 is TGTGCCAGCAGCTTAGGAGGGGGCGAAGGCTACACCTTC. The J gene is TRBJ1-2, the V gene TRBV7-9; 7 nucleotides line up with TRBD1. CDR1 is SEHNR and CDR2 is FQNEAQ in the germline V gene (reference sequence). V lost 1 base and J lost 8; bases outside the gene matches: 4. This CDR3 has 13 amino acids. Combining the CDR3 with reference TRBV7-9 and TRBJ1-2 gives the whole variable domain DTGVSQNPRHKITKRGQNVTFRCDPISEHNRLYWYRQTLGQGPEFLTYFQNEAQLEKSRLLSDRFSAERPKGSFSTLEIQRTEQGDSAMYLCASSLGGGEGYTFGSGTRLTVV.